There are a few counts of the clone carrying this T cell receptor (beta chain). Antigen specificity is unknown. This sample was taken from a study of human T cells and chemical hapten exposure. Per the original data handling: A per-sample median of roughly 100,000 TCRs was observed, with a range of about 23,224 to 750,000. TCRdb re-analysed the RACE reads in MiXCR, keeping a single row per CDR3 protein. TCRdb, not the authors, supplied the V and J calls. The data contain 100,000 or so distinct CDR3 sequences, approximately 36% of them singletons. Broader study findings: Clustering by CDR3 similarity yielded significantly more large clusters from expanded TCRs than controls.

Described time point: patch test 3, about 24 weeks after DPC sensitization. Treatment reported: therapeutic diphenylcyclopropenone sensitization with weekly scalp DPC. Ahead of each patch test application, blood was drawn. Sample donors consisted of patients with alopecia, aged 18 to 70 years, who were suitable for DPC. The receptor was isolated from a man in his forties with alopecia areata. Some clones in this sample may be carry-over from other donors' samples. This specimen consisted of whole blood, obtained in connection with sensitization to the hapten diphenylcyclopropenone (DPC).

The CDR3 sequence: CSVTGNYNEQFF. In DNA, the CDR3 is TGCAGCGTGACCGGGAACTACAATGAGCAGTTCTTC. The chain carries TRBV29-1 and TRBJ2-1; D is possibly TRBD2 (5 bases). The CDR3 spans 12 residues. Germline assignment: CDR1 SQVTM and CDR2 ANQGSEA. The V gene lost 6 bases and the J gene lost 3 bases, with 9 bases spanning the gap.